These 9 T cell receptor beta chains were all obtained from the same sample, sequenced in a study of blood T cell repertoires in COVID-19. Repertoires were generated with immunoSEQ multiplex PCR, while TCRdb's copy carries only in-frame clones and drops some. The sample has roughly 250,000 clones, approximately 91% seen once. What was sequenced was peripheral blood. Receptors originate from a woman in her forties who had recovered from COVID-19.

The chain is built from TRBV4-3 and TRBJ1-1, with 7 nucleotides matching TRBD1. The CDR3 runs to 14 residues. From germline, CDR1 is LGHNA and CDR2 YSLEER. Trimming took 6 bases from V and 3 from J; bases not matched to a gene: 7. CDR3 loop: CASSRTGRDTEAFF. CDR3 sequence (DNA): TGCGCCAGCAGTCGGACAGGTCGGGACACTGAAGCTTTCTTT.

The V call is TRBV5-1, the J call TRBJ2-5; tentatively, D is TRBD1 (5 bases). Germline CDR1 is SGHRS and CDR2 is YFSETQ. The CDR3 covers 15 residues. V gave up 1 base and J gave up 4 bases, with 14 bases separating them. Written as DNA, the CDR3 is TGCGCCAGCAGCTTGTCTTCGCTCACAGGAGAGACCCAGTACTTC. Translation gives CASSLSSLTGETQYF.

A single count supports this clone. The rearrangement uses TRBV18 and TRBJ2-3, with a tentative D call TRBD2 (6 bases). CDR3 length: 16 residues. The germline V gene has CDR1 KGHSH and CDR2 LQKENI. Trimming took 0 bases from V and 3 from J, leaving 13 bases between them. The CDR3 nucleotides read TGTGCCAGCTCACCACCGGGGGTTGCGGGGACAGATACGCAGTATTTT. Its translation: CASSPPGVAGTDTQYF.

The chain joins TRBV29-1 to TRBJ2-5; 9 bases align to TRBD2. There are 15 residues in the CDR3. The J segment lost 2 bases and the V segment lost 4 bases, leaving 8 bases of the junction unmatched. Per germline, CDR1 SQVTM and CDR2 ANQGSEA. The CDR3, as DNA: TGCAGCGTTGCGAGCGGGAGGACTATTCAAGAGACCCAGTACTTC. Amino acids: CSVASGRTIQETQYF. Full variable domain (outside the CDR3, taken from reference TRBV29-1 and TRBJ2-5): SAVISQKPSRDICQRGTSLTIQCQVDSQVTMMFWYRQQPGQSLTLIATANQGSEATYESGFVIDKFPISRPNLTFSTLTVSNMSPEDSSIYLCSVASGRTIQETQYFGPGTRLLVL.

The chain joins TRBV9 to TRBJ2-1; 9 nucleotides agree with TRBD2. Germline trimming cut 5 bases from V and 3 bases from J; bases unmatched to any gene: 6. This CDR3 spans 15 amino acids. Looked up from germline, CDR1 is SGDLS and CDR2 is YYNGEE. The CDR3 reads CASSRLAENYNEQFF. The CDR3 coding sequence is TGTGCCAGCAGTCGACTAGCGGAGAACTACAATGAGCAGTTCTTC. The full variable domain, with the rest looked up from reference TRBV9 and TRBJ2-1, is DSGVTQTPKHLITATGQRVTLRCSPRSGDLSVYWYQQSLDQGLQFLIQYYNGEERAKGNILERFSAQQFPDLHSELNLSSLELGDSALYFCASSRLAENYNEQFFGPGTRLTVL.

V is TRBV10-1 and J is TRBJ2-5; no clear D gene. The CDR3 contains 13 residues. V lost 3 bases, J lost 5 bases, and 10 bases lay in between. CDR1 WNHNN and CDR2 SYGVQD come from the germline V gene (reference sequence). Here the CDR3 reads CASSEVAWETQYF. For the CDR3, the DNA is TGCGCCAGCAGTGAAGTGGCCTGGGAGACCCAGTACTTC.

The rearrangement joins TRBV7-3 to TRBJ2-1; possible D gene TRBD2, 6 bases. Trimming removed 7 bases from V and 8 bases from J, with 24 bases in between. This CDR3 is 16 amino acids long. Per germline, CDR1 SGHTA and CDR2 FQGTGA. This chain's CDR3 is CASNPYGGAGADEQFF. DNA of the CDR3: TGTGCCAGCAACCCCTACGGAGGGGCTGGTGCGGATGAGCAGTTCTTC.

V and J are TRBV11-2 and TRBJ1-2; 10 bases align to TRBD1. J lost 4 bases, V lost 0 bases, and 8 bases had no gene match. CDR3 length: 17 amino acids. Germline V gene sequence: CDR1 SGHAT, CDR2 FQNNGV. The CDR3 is CASSLDTPGQGIYGYTF. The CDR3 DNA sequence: TGTGCCAGCAGCTTAGATACACCGGGACAGGGGATCTATGGCTACACCTTC.

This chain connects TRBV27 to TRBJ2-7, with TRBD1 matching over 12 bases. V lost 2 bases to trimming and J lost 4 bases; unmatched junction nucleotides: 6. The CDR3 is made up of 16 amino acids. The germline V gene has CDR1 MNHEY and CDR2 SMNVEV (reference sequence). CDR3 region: CASSLKRDRGRYEQYF. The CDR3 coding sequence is TGTGCCAGCAGTTTAAAGCGGGACAGGGGGCGGTACGAGCAGTACTTC.